Presented here are 16 T cell receptor beta chains from one specimen sequenced in a study of human versus mouse CDR3 diversity and MHC coevolution. Repertoires were generated with immunoSEQ multiplex PCR, while TCRdb's copy carries only in-frame clones and drops some. The sample has 55,000 to 65,000 clones, 85% to 95% seen once. The sample comprised naive CD4+ T cells from blood. Indicated subset: CD45RO-negative CD62L-positive naive CD4 T cells. The receptors were sampled from a person aged 55-75 years in good health.

The chain uses TRBV11-2 and TRBJ2-1, with D perhaps TRBD2 (6 bases). CDR3 length: 17 amino acids. The V and J ends lost 5 bases and 8 bases respectively, with 25 bases between them. Germline lookup yields CDR1 SGHAT and CDR2 FQNNGV. CDR3 sequence reads: CASSLAGSLGGAHEQFF. For the CDR3, the DNA is TGTGCCAGCAGCCTCGCTGGTTCACTCGGGGGAGCCCATGAGCAGTTCTTC. The entire variable domain, with the rest obtained from reference TRBV11-2 and TRBJ2-1, is as follows: EAGVAQSPRYKIIEKRQSVAFWCNPISGHATLYWYQQILGQGPKLLIQFQNNGVVDDSQLPKDRFSAERLKGVDSTLKIQPAKLEDSAVYLCASSLAGSLGGAHEQFFGPGTRLTVL.

This chain links TRBV11-1 with TRBJ2-3, with D perhaps matching TRBD2 (6 bases). Between the trimmed V and J ends, which lost 2 bases and 5 bases, there was a span of 17 bases. Per the germline V gene, CDR1 is SGHAT and CDR2 is FQDESV (reference sequence). The CDR3 consists of 16 residues. The CDR3 DNA reads TGTGCCAGCAGCTTATACGGCGGGATAAAGGAAGATACGCAGTATTTT. It encodes CASSLYGGIKEDTQYF.

V and J are TRBV25-1 and TRBJ1-3; D is ambiguous. Germline V gene lookup returns CDR1 MGHDK and CDR2 SYGVNS. Deletions cut 3 bases from V and 4 bases from J, with 7 bases between. This CDR3 has 13 residues. The CDR3 DNA reads TGTGCCAGCAGTGATCTATGGGGAAACACCATATATTTT. It encodes CASSDLWGNTIYF.

The chain is built from TRBV4-1 and TRBJ1-6; D call uncertain. The CDR3 totals 16 residues. Trimming took off 2 bases at V and 6 bases at J, with 14 bases between the two ends. Germline values: CDR1 MGHRA, CDR2 YSYEKL. Written as DNA, the CDR3 is TGCGCCAGCAGCCAAATGGGGAGAGGAGTTAATTCACCCCTCCACTTT. Translated, it gives CASSQMGRGVNSPLHF.

The chain employs TRBV19 and TRBJ1-5, with 7 nucleotides matching TRBD1. This CDR3 is 15 amino acids long. Germline V lookup: CDR1 LNHDA, CDR2 SQIVND (reference sequence). With V trimmed by 3 bases and J by 0 bases, 2 bases remained unmatched. The CDR3 region has the DNA TGTGCCAGTAGTATCGACAGGGTTAGCAATCAGCCCCAGCATTTT. Translation gives CASSIDRVSNQPQHF.

This chain joins TRBV29-1 and TRBJ2-3; TRBD1 matches at 8 bases. CDR1 is SQVTM, CDR2 ANQGSEA, per germline. This CDR3 has 13 amino acids. J gave up 1 base and V 4 bases, and 1 base lay outside the gene matches. DNA for the CDR3: TGCAGCGTTGCACAGGGGGGCACAGATACGCAGTATTTT. It translates to CSVAQGGTDTQYF.

This CDR3 is CASSLALTSDIPHSYEQYF. Written as DNA, the CDR3 is TGCGCCAGCAGCTTGGCCCTTACTAGCGACATCCCTCACTCCTACGAGCAGTACTTC. The chain couples TRBV5-1 to TRBJ2-5; 7 bases match TRBD2. The J call is doubtful: the DNA matches TRBJ2-7 better. Germline loops: CDR1 SGHRS, CDR2 YFSETQ. The CDR3 contains 19 residues.

This chain joins TRBV19 and TRBJ1-1, with a possible D match to TRBD1 (6 bases). The CDR3 length is 15 residues. The germline gives CDR1 LNHDA, CDR2 SQIVND (reference sequence). V shed 3 bases and J shed 1 base, with 12 bases lying between them. The CDR3 DNA reads as TGTGCCAGTAGTATGGCGATGGGGGCGAACACTGAAGCTTTCTTT. Translating it yields CASSMAMGANTEAFF.

This chain connects TRBV6-5 to TRBJ2-1, with D possibly TRBD2 on 6 matching bases. Germline lookup yields CDR1 MNHEY and CDR2 SVGAGI. This CDR3 contains 14 residues. V gave up 10 bases and J gave up 7 bases, with 20 bases separating them. CDR3 residues: CATGPGGTINEQFF. CDR3 in DNA: TGTGCCACCGGGCCAGGCGGGACCATAAATGAGCAGTTCTTC.

The rearrangement links TRBV10-3 to TRBJ2-7; 9 nucleotides agree with TRBD1. Germline V gene sequence: CDR1 ENHRY, CDR2 SYGVKD. The CDR3 is 14 residues long. The V and J ends lost 8 bases and 0 bases, in that order; junction bases with no gene match: 5. The CDR3 region has the DNA TGTGCCATCTCCAGACAGGGGGACTCCTACGAGCAGTACTTC. The encoded protein is CAISRQGDSYEQYF.

V and J are TRBV6-1 and TRBJ1-1; tentative D call: TRBD1 (5 bases). The V end was cut by 0 bases, the J end by 1 base, with 6 bases between. Germline V gene data show CDR1 as MNHNS and CDR2 as SASEGT. The CDR3 covers 14 residues. The CDR3 loop reads CASSEAGQNTEAFF. The DNA for the CDR3 is TGTGCCAGCAGTGAAGCGGGGCAGAACACTGAAGCTTTCTTT.

This chain connects TRBV6-5 to TRBJ1-1; D possibly corresponds to TRBD1 (6 bases). Between the trimmed V and J ends, which lost 0 bases and 7 bases, there was a span of 9 bases. This CDR3 has 13 amino acids. Germline-derived CDR1 and CDR2 are MNHEY and SVGAGI. As DNA, the CDR3 is TGTGCCAGCAGTTACTCGGGAGGGGGTGAAGCTTTCTTT. Its protein product is CASSYSGGGEAFF.

J is TRBJ1-2 and V is TRBV6-5, with a possible D match to TRBD1 (6 bases). The germline CDR1 and CDR2 sequences are MNHEY and SVGAGI. CDR3 size: 13 residues. V lost 10 bases and J 2 bases, leaving 14 bases between the germline ends. The CDR3 spells CATHQQGNYGYTF. The CDR3, as DNA: TGTGCCACCCATCAACAGGGAAACTATGGCTACACCTTC.

This rearrangement joins TRBV5-1 to TRBJ2-5; 9 bases align to TRBD2. The germline V gene has CDR1 SGHRS and CDR2 YFSETQ. CDR3 size: 14 residues. J lost 3 bases, V lost 4 bases, and 4 bases had no gene match. The CDR3 DNA sequence: TGCGCCAGCAGCCTAATAGCGGGAGAAGAGACCCAGTACTTC. Its protein is CASSLIAGEETQYF.

The J gene is TRBJ2-7, the V gene TRBV13; D perhaps matches TRBD1 (5 bases). V was trimmed by 2 bases and J by 6 bases, leaving 8 bases between them. Germline V gene sequence: CDR1 PRHDT, CDR2 FYEKMQ (reference sequence). The CDR3 sequence is 12 residues long. CDR3 in DNA: TGTGCCAGCAGCTTACAGGGAAGCGAGCAGTACTTC. Translating it yields CASSLQGSEQYF.

The chain has TRBV5-6 and TRBJ2-3; the D gene is possibly TRBD2 (5 bases). The CDR3 is 15 amino acids. Germline V lookup: CDR1 SGHDT, CDR2 YYEEEE. With 4 bases removed from V and 0 bases from J, the gap between germline ends came to 12 bases. In DNA form, the CDR3 reads TGTGCCAGCAGCCCGGCGGGCAGGAGCACAGATACGCAGTATTTT. Amino acids: CASSPAGRSTDTQYF.